Sequencing of this T cell receptor (beta chain) was carried out in a study of CD4+ T cells in melanoma. The protocol was immunoSEQ multiplex PCR, while the TCRdb copy is restricted to in-frame clones and leaves out a portion. The repertoire holds 110,000 to 150,000 clones, with around nine tenths as singletons. General study results and limits: CD8+ T cell, macrophage and B cell function reportedly correlated with neoantigen-specific CD4+ T cells.

CDR1 is SGHAT, CDR2 FQNNGV, per germline. The CDR3 consists of 14 residues. J gave up 5 bases and V 5 bases, and 7 bases lay outside the gene matches. As to this clone: Its antigen remains unknown.

This TCR was sampled from a human donor with melanoma. The rearrangement joins TRBV11-2 to TRBJ2-5; 8 positions agree with TRBD2. This CDR3 is CASSAAGGRETQYF. CDR3 in DNA: TGTGCCAGCAGCGCGGCGGGGGGCCGGGAGACCCAGTACTTC.